The subject of this entry is one T cell receptor (beta chain). What it binds is unknown. Combining a sample-barcoded 5' primer with a J-beta primer mix, a second PCR ran for about 6 to 11 cycles. Via MiXCR, TCRdb re-called the 5' RACE reads, giving one row per CDR3 protein. In the table there are about 1.6 million distinct CDR3 sequences, 34% of which are singletons. The data are from a study of blood T cells in healthy people across ages. The study's findings and limits: PBMCs that were unsorted prevented a conclusive naive versus antigen-experienced comparison. Estimated diversity across one million T cells was deemed an underestimate. Age showed a roughly linear inverse relationship with TCR beta diversity per million T cells.

CDR3 length: 14 amino acids. The germline V gene encodes CDR1 DFQATT and CDR2 SNEGSKA (reference sequence). Trimming removed 2 bases from V and 3 bases from J, with 13 bases in between. The sequence was collected from a woman in her 30s in good health. The chain combines TRBV20-1 with TRBJ1-1; the D gene is possibly TRBD1 (5 bases). Sequenced: blood. DNA for the CDR3: TGCAGTGCTAGATTGGACGGGGGGGACACTGAAGCTTTCTTT. Translation gives CSARLDGGDTEAFF.